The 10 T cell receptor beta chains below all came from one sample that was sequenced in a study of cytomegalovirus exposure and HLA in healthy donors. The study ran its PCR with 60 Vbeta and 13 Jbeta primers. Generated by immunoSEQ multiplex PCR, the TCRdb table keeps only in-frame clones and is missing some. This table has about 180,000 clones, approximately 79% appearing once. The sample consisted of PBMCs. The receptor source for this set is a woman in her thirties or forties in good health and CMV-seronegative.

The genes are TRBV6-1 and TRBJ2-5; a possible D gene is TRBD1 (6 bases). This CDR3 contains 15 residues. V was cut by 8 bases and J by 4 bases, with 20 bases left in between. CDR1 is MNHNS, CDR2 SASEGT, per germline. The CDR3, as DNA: TGTGCCAGCGAGAGAGGGCTGGGGGCCAGAGAGACCCAGTACTTC. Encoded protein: CASERGLGARETQYF.

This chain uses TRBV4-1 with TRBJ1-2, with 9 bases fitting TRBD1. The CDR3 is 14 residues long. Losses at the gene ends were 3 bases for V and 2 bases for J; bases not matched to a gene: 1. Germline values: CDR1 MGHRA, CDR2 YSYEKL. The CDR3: CASSHTGGNYGYTF. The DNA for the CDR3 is TGCGCCAGCAGCCATACAGGGGGCAACTATGGCTACACCTTC.

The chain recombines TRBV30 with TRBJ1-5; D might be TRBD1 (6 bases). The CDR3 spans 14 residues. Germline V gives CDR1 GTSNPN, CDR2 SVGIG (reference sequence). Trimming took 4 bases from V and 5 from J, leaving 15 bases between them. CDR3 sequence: CAWTLGQLYQPQHF. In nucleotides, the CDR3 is TGTGCCTGGACCCTAGGACAGCTGTATCAGCCCCAGCATTTT.

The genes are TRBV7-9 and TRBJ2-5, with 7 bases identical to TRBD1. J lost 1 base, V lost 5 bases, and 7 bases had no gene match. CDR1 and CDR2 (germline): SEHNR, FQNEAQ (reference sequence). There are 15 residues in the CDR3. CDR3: CASSLKGQFQETQYF. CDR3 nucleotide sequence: TGTGCCAGCAGCCTTAAGGGACAGTTCCAAGAGACCCAGTACTTC.

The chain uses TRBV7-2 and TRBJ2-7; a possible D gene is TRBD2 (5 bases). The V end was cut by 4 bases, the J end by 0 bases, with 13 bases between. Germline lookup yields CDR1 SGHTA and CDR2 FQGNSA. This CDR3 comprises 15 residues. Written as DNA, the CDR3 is TGTGCCAGCAGCTGGCTAGCTCTACGCTCCTACGAGCAGTACTTC. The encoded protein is CASSWLALRSYEQYF.

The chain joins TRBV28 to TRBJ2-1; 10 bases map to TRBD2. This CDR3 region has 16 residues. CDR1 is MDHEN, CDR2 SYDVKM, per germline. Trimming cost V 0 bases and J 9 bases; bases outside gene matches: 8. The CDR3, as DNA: TGTGCCAGCAGTTTATGGGCTAGCGGGAGACGGGTTGAGCAGTTCTTC. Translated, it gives CASSLWASGRRVEQFF.

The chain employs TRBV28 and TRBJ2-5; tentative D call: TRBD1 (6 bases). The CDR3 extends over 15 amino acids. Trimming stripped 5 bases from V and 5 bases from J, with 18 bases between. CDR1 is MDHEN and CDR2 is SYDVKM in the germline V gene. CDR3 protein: CASSAKTGILETQYF. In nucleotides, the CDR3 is TGTGCCAGCAGTGCCAAAACAGGGATACTGGAGACCCAGTACTTC.

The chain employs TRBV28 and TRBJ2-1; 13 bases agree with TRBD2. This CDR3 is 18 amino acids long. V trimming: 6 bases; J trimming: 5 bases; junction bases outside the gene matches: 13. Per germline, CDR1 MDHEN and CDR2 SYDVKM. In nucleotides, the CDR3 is TGTGCCAGCAGCCCCGTGGGACTAGCGGGGACAGCTAACAATGAGCAGTTCTTC. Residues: CASSPVGLAGTANNEQFF.

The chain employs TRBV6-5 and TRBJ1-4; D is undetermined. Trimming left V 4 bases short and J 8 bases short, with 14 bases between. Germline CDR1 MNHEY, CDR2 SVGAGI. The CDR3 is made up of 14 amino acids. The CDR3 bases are TGTGCCAGCAGTTTAAACAGTGTCTCGGAAAAACTGTTTTTT. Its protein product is CASSLNSVSEKLFF.

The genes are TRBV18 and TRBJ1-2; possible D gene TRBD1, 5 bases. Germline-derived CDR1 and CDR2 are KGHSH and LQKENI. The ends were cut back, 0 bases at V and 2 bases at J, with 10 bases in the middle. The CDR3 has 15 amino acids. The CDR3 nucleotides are TGTGCCAGCTCACCACCCTCCAGGGCGAACTATGGCTACACCTTC. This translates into CASSPPSRANYGYTF.